Presented here are 29 T cell receptor beta chains from one specimen sequenced in a study of CD8+CD57+ T cells in acquired aplastic anemia. Genomic DNA templated the TCR beta VDJ and CDR3 profiling. One entry per CDR3 protein results from TCRdb running MiXCR on the reads. The profile shows over 150,000 distinct CDR3 sequences, around 63% of them singletons. Sequenced patients had shown CD8+CD57+ cell expansion by flow cytometry. Specimen: sorted CD4+, CD8+, or CD8+CD57+ T cells (not recorded which) from PBMCs. The receptors derive from a human donor with aplastic anemia.

The genes are TRBV12-3 or TRBV12-4 and TRBJ2-5, with unresolved D. The CDR3 sequence is 15 residues long. The V gene lost 6 bases and the J gene lost 0 bases, with 14 bases spanning the gap. The CDR3 bases are TGTGCCAGCAGCCTGGCTGGCAGATACCAAGAGACCCAGTACTTC. Residues: CASSLAGRYQETQYF.

The chain carries TRBV10-3 and TRBJ2-5; no clear D. Matching the DNA end better, TRBJ2-4 makes the J call doubtful. In germline, CDR1 is ENHRY, CDR2 SYGVKD. There are 12 residues in the CDR3. For the CDR3, the DNA is TGTGCCATCAGTACTGCGAGAGACATTCAGTACTTC. Translated, it gives CAISTARDIQYF.

The chain combines TRBV20-1 with TRBJ2-7; 11 bases are a match to TRBD2. The germline V gene encodes CDR1 DFQATT and CDR2 SNEGSKA (reference sequence). Losses at the gene ends were 3 bases for V and 5 bases for J; bases not matched to a gene: 6. The CDR3 sequence is 14 residues long. CDR3 in DNA: TGCAGTGCTAGGGGGACTAGCGGATCCCACGAGCAGTACTTC. This codes for CSARGTSGSHEQYF.

The V call is TRBV29-1, the J call TRBJ1-1; 7 nucleotides agree with TRBD1. There are 13 residues in the CDR3. Germline V gene sequence: CDR1 SQVTM, CDR2 ANQGSEA. V was pared by 7 bases and J by 5 bases, with 10 bases of the junction left unmatched. CDR3 sequence (DNA): TGCAGCGCTATGGGCCCGACAGGGACTGAAGCTTTCTTT. Translation gives CSAMGPTGTEAFF. Filled out from reference TRBV29-1 and TRBJ1-1, the complete variable domain reads SAVISQKPSRDICQRGTSLTIQCQVDSQVTMMFWYRQQPGQSLTLIATANQGSEATYESGFVIDKFPISRPNLTFSTLTVSNMSPEDSSIYLCSAMGPTGTEAFFGQGTRLTVV.

The CDR3 DNA reads as TGTGCCAGCAGCAAGGGGATCGAGCAGTACTTC. It translates to CASSKGIEQYF. This sequence joins TRBV7-8 and TRBJ2-7; D is possibly TRBD1 (5 bases). Trimming left V 5 bases short and J 6 bases short, with 8 bases between. CDR3 length: 11 amino acids. CDR1 is SGHVS and CDR2 is FQNEAQ in the germline V gene.

As to this clonotype: A read error may produce the germline difference seen at one junction end. V is TRBV20-1 and J is TRBJ1-1, with 8 bases matching TRBD1. The CDR3 loop spans 14 amino acids. Germline CDR1 and CDR2: DFQATT and SNEGSKA (reference sequence). The CDR3 DNA is TGCAGTGCTACGCCAGGACAGGGAGGCACTGAAGCTTTCTTC. Translating it yields CSATPGQGGTEAFF.

This clonotype has just one count. V usage is TRBV7-2 and J usage is TRBJ1-2; D not certain. This CDR3 contains 13 residues. V gave up 6 bases and J gave up 0 bases, with 8 bases separating them. The germline V gene encodes CDR1 SGHTA and CDR2 FQGNSA. DNA for the CDR3: TGTGCCAGCAGGCCAGCCTCTAACTATGGCTACACCTTC. The encoded protein is CASRPASNYGYTF. Full variable domain (rest looked up from reference TRBV7-2 and TRBJ1-2): GAGVSQSPSNKVTEKGKDVELRCDPISGHTALYWYRQSLGQGLEFLIYFQGNSAPDKSGLPSDRFSAERTGGSVSTLTIQRTQQEDSAVYLCASRPASNYGYTFGSGTRLTVV.

In its sample, this clonotype was seen a few times. This chain joins TRBV5-1 and TRBJ2-7; D is uncertain. Looked up from germline, CDR1 is SGHRS and CDR2 is YFSETQ. The CDR3 has 11 residues. V was trimmed by 0 bases and J by 8 bases, leaving 6 bases between them. DNA of the CDR3: TGCGCCAGCAGCTTGGAGTCCAAGCAGTACTTC. Protein: CASSLESKQYF.

This clonotype has more than one count but fewer than ten. V and J are TRBV20-1 and TRBJ1-5; D uncertain. This CDR3 contains 12 residues. V lost 2 bases, J lost 3 bases, and 5 bases lay in between. Germline V gene lookup returns CDR1 DFQATT and CDR2 SNEGSKA (reference sequence). The CDR3 coding sequence is TGCAGTGCTAGACAGCCCAATCAGCCCCAGCATTTT. This translates into CSARQPNQPQHF.

Ten or more counts support this clonotype. V usage is TRBV4-1 and J usage is TRBJ2-1, with D tentatively TRBD2 (5 bases). This CDR3 has 13 amino acids. In germline, CDR1 is MGHRA, CDR2 YSYEKL. V shed 4 bases and J shed 8 bases, with 12 bases lying between them. The CDR3: CASSPPGEDEQFF. The CDR3 bases are TGCGCCAGCAGCCCCCCCGGGGAAGATGAGCAGTTCTTC.

This chain links TRBV7-8 with TRBJ2-5; the D gene is possibly TRBD2 (6 bases). CDR1 SGHVS and CDR2 FQNEAQ come from the germline V gene. The CDR3 runs 12 residues. V dropped 8 bases and J dropped 1 base, with 8 bases sitting between them. The chain's CDR3 is CASGGIQETQYF. DNA for the CDR3: TGTGCCAGCGGGGGGATCCAAGAGACCCAGTACTTC.

This chain links TRBV20-1 with TRBJ2-1; weak D call: TRBD2 (6 bases). V was shortened by 3 bases and J by 9 bases, with 9 bases between the two germline ends. The germline V gene has CDR1 DFQATT and CDR2 SNEGSKA (reference sequence). The CDR3 covers 11 residues. CDR3: CSARRGGEQFF. In nucleotides, the CDR3 is TGCAGTGCTAGGCGGGGAGGTGAGCAGTTCTTC.

This clonotype showed up many times. This sequence joins TRBV7-9 and TRBJ2-7; D is perhaps TRBD2 (5 bases). V was trimmed by 4 bases and J by 7 bases, leaving 11 bases between them. From germline, CDR1 is SEHNR and CDR2 FQNEAQ (reference sequence). This CDR3 contains 12 residues. In nucleotides, the CDR3 is TGTGCCAGCAGCTCCATCAGAGGGGAGCAGTACTTC. Translated, it gives CASSSIRGEQYF.

The rearrangement joins TRBV20-1 to TRBJ1-6, with D tentatively TRBD1 (6 bases). The CDR3 has 15 residues. Germline assignment: CDR1 DFQATT and CDR2 SNEGSKA (reference sequence). V gave up 2 bases and J gave up 7 bases, with 15 bases separating them. The CDR3 sequence: CSARRRGTRNSPLHF. The CDR3, as DNA: TGCAGTGCTAGAAGGAGGGGGACGCGGAATTCACCCCTCCACTTT.

V gene TRBV7-8 combines with J gene TRBJ2-1; D remains unclear. Trimming shortened V by 5 bases and J by 10 bases, and 12 bases separated the two germline ends. Germline lookup yields CDR1 SGHVS and CDR2 FQNEAQ. This CDR3 region has 12 residues. DNA for the CDR3: TGTGCCAGCAGCCCGGCGGCACCCGAGCAGTTCTTC. It is translated as CASSPAAPEQFF.

This clonotype was counted only a few times. CDR3 DNA sequence: TGTGCCAGCAGTTCATCGGGACTATCCAAACCCGCCTACAATGAGCAGTTCTTC. Encoded protein: CASSSSGLSKPAYNEQFF. The rearrangement links TRBV12-3 or TRBV12-4 to TRBJ2-1, with 7 bases fitting TRBD2. The CDR3 runs 18 residues. Trimming removed 4 bases from V and 2 bases from J; junction bases left unmatched: 14.

The chain links TRBV6-1 to TRBJ2-5; 7 bases line up with TRBD1. The germline V gene encodes CDR1 MNHNS and CDR2 SASEGT. The CDR3 is 15 amino acids. The ends lost 3 bases at V and 4 bases at J; junction bases unmatched: 8. This CDR3 reads CASSEIDRVVETQYF. The CDR3 DNA is TGTGCCAGCAGTGAGATTGACAGGGTCGTAGAGACCCAGTACTTC.

V usage is TRBV5-6 and J usage is TRBJ1-1; perhaps TRBD1 as D (5 bases). The CDR3 is 15 amino acids. V lost 4 bases to trimming and J lost 2 bases, with 15 bases between them. Germline CDR1 SGHDT, CDR2 YYEEEE. The CDR3 DNA follows: TGTGCCAGCAGCCATACCGGGACTCTAAACACTGAAGCTTTCTTT. Translated, it gives CASSHTGTLNTEAFF.

Points on this clonotype: A much larger clone sits a single nucleotide away, making a read error possible. This chain links TRBV5-1 with TRBJ2-3; TRBD2 matches at 9 bases. The germline gives CDR1 SGHRS, CDR2 YFSETQ. CDR3 length: 16 amino acids. V shed 0 bases and J 4 bases; nucleotides not matched to a gene: 6. DNA for the CDR3: TGCGCCAGCAGCTTGGGTTTAGCGGGGGTCGCAGATACGCAGTATTTT. This encodes CASSLGLAGVADTQYF.

The chain carries TRBV9 and TRBJ2-7; no firm D call. Germline CDR1 reads SGDLS; CDR2 reads YYNGEE. V lost 2 bases and J lost 0, with 9 bases in between. The CDR3 runs 14 residues. CDR3: CASSVGSLSYEQYF. DNA of the CDR3: TGTGCCAGCAGCGTGGGCAGCCTCTCCTACGAGCAGTACTTC.

The chain combines TRBV3-1 with TRBJ1-6, with 9 bases lining up with TRBD1. This CDR3 is built from 14 residues. Trimming at V came to 1 base and at J to 10 bases, leaving 2 bases not matched to a gene. The V gene's germline CDR1 is LGHDT and CDR2 YNNKEL (reference sequence). CDR3 region: CASSQGTGDSPLHF. In DNA, the CDR3 is TGTGCCAGCAGCCAAGGGACAGGGGACTCACCCCTCCACTTT.

The CDR3 is CASSLGQQGYEQYF. As DNA, the CDR3 is TGTGCCAGCAGCTTAGGACAGCAGGGCTACGAGCAGTACTTC. The rearrangement joins TRBV7-9 to TRBJ2-7; TRBD1 might be the D (5 bases). Trimming removed 1 base from V and 3 bases from J, with 10 bases in between. Germline lookup yields CDR1 SEHNR and CDR2 FQNEAQ (reference sequence). This CDR3 has 14 residues.

The V call is TRBV2, the J call TRBJ2-7, with 8 bases matching TRBD1. Trimming took 5 bases from V and 7 from J; bases not matched to a gene: 13. There are 15 residues in the CDR3. The germline gives CDR1 SNHLY, CDR2 FYNNEI. This CDR3 reads CASSSPGQGYDEQYF. CDR3 coding DNA: TGTGCCAGCAGTTCCCCCGGACAGGGCTACGATGAGCAGTACTTC.

This clonotype occurred many times. The rearrangement links TRBV7-2 to TRBJ1-5; D is unresolved. The length of the CDR3 is 13 residues. The V end was cut by 2 bases, the J end by 5 bases, with 7 bases between. CDR1 is SGHTA, CDR2 FQGNSA, per germline. In nucleotides, the CDR3 is TGTGCCAGCAGCTTACGGGAGGATCAGCCCCAGCATTTT. It is translated as CASSLREDQPQHF.

The chain is built from TRBV19 and TRBJ1-2, with unresolved D. The CDR3 has 15 residues. Germline V CDR1 and CDR2: LNHDA, SQIVND (reference sequence). V was shortened by 4 bases and J by 0 bases, with 12 bases between the two germline ends. DNA for the CDR3: TGTGCCAGTAGTACGGAGAGGAGAACTAACTATGGCTACACCTTC. Translating gives CASSTERRTNYGYTF.

This rearrangement joins TRBV19 to TRBJ2-1; D is unclear. The CDR3 sequence is 11 residues long. V dropped 3 bases and J dropped 10 bases, with 7 bases sitting between them. Germline CDR1 and CDR2: LNHDA and SQIVND (reference sequence). The CDR3 region has the DNA TGTGCCAGTAGTATCTCAAGGGAGCAGTTCTTC. Translation gives CASSISREQFF.

The V call is TRBV24-1, the J call TRBJ2-5; D uncertain. The CDR3 length is 13 residues. The V end lost 3 bases, the J end lost 7 bases, and 11 bases lay between the germline ends. Germline V lookup: CDR1 KGHDR, CDR2 SFDVKD. The CDR3 reads CATSDLRTGTQYF. CDR3 DNA: TGTGCCACCAGTGATCTTCGGACGGGGACCCAGTACTTC.

The V gene is TRBV2, the J gene TRBJ2-2; TRBD2 matches 8 bases. There are 14 residues in the CDR3. V gave up 7 bases and J gave up 1 base; unmatched junction bases: 2. Germline V gives CDR1 SNHLY, CDR2 FYNNEI. The CDR3 sequence is CASKRGWNTGELFF. The DNA for the CDR3 is TGTGCCAGCAAGCGGGGGTGGAACACCGGGGAGCTGTTTTTT.

This clonotype was seen ten or more times. The V gene is TRBV10-2, the J gene TRBJ1-5; no definite D call. CDR3 length equals 15 residues. Trimming stripped 3 bases from V and 0 bases from J, with 9 bases between. Germline V gene data show CDR1 as WSHSY and CDR2 as SAAADI. The CDR3 protein is CASSEGQISNQPQHF. The CDR3 coding sequence is TGCGCCAGCAGTGAAGGTCAGATTAGCAATCAGCCCCAGCATTTT.